The TCR beta chain under discussion was sequenced for a study of response to subunit inactivated influenza vaccine (dated by TCRdb to between 2017 and 2018). For context, the study as a whole: Deep quantitative profiling of the T cell receptor repertoire was used in the study to follow responses to a trivalent subunit inactivated influenza vaccine.

The library came from RT-PCR. The sample was run on an Illumina HiSeq 2500. Through fastp at Q25 and MiXCR, TCRdb rebuilt clones from the public reads, retaining in-frame beta chains. Duplicate CDR3 protein sequences are folded into a single record with the most common DNA and genes. Recorded for this sample are 200,000 to 250,000 distinct CDR3 sequences; 9.5% to 15% of them occurred a single time. 7.5% to 10% of the sample is in the top ten clones. The germline V gene (reference sequence) supplies CDR1 DFQATT and CDR2 SNEGSKA. The CDR3 measures 12 amino acids from cysteine to phenylalanine. The read is trimmed to its CDR3 DNA, 36 bases read in frame from base 1. A distance of 9 bases separates the germline ends of V and J, which lose 4 bases and 5 bases respectively. This clonotype came up a few times. The antigen it recognizes is unknown. One base away there is no much larger clone; base qualities are not given.

Overall study results and their limits: The authors suggested that each seasonal influenza vaccination may recruit only a limited number of new T cells.

In this chain, TRBV20-1 is recombined with TRBJ1-5, with the D gene not confidently named. The TCR comes from a man aged 50-60 years who received an inactivated influenza vaccine. Donor details come from another sample of the same person, matched by shared clones. The material sequenced was non-naive T cells sorted from PBMCs, taken around two weeks before vaccination. Reading the label with the study, this specimen's cell subset or site is: memory T cell fraction. The CDR3 in this case is CSATFADQPQHF. The DNA sequence is as follows: TGCAGTGCTACCTTCGCCGATCAGCCCCAGCATTTT.